These 27 T cell receptor beta chains share one sample of origin, sequenced in a study of blood T cell repertoires in COVID-19. Using immunoSEQ multiplex PCR, the repertoire was profiled, and TCRdb retains in-frame clones only, with some absent. The sample records 250,000 to 300,000 clones, roughly nine tenths being singletons. Sequenced sample: peripheral blood. These receptors came from a man aged 45-65 years with acute or convalescent COVID-19.

This clone was seen many times. V is TRBV5-1 and J is TRBJ2-2, with TRBD2 as a possible D gene (5 bases). V lost 6 bases and J 4 bases, leaving 34 bases between the germline ends. This CDR3 is built from 21 residues. The germline V gene has CDR1 SGHRS and CDR2 YFSETQ. CDR3 DNA sequence: TGCGCCAGCACCTTAGCGACCCGGACTCTCGGTTTCTCGCGGAGCACCGGGGAGCTGTTTTTT. Protein product: CASTLATRTLGFSRSTGELFF.

This clone was seen once. The rearrangement uses TRBV30 and TRBJ1-6, with D hard to call. The ends were cut back, 0 bases at V and 5 bases at J, with 5 bases in the middle. The CDR3 has 13 amino acids. In germline, CDR1 is GTSNPN, CDR2 SVGIG (reference sequence). The CDR3 spells CAWSVHNNSPLHF. CDR3 DNA: TGTGCCTGGAGTGTACACAATAATTCACCCCTCCACTTT. Full variable domain (remainder filled in from reference TRBV30 and TRBJ1-6): SQTIHQWPATLVQPVGSPLSLECTVEGTSNPNLYWYRQAAGRGLQLLFYSVGIGQISSEVPQNLSASRPQDRQFILSSKKLLLSDSGFYLCAWSVHNNSPLHFGNGTRLTVT.

This rearrangement joins TRBV7-9 to TRBJ2-1; 10 nucleotides match TRBD2. CDR1 is SEHNR, CDR2 FQNEAQ, per germline (reference sequence). This CDR3 is built from 18 residues. V was clipped by 1 base and J by 0 bases; unmatched bases: 6. The CDR3 spells CASSLGLAGAHSYNEQFF. CDR3 DNA: TGTGCCAGCAGCTTAGGTCTAGCGGGAGCTCACTCCTACAATGAGCAGTTCTTC.

V and J are TRBV7-8 and TRBJ1-1, with a tentative D call TRBD1 (5 bases). Germline V gene data show CDR1 as SGHVS and CDR2 as FQNEAQ. Trimming cost V 4 bases and J 3 bases, with 15 bases left between them. The CDR3 covers 15 residues. CDR3 in amino acids: CASSSQGRRYTEAFF. In DNA form, the CDR3 reads TGTGCCAGCAGCTCGCAGGGCCGCAGGTACACTGAAGCTTTCTTT. The entire variable domain, with the rest obtained from reference TRBV7-8 and TRBJ1-1, is as follows: GAGVSQSPRYKVAKRGQDVALRCDPISGHVSLFWYQQALGQGPEFLTYFQNEAQLDKSGLPSDRFFAERPEGSVSTLKIQRTQQEDSAVYLCASSSQGRRYTEAFFGQGTRLTVV.

This chain links TRBV4-1 with TRBJ2-5; D possibly corresponds to TRBD1 (6 bases). V was pared by 5 bases and J by 2 bases, with 12 bases between. CDR3 length: 14 amino acids. From germline, CDR1 is MGHRA and CDR2 YSYEKL. The CDR3 loop reads CASSNRDIQETQYF. The DNA of the CDR3 is TGCGCCAGCAGCAACCGGGACATACAAGAGACCCAGTACTTC.

The chain is built from TRBV5-4 and TRBJ2-7, with 9 bases that match TRBD1. This CDR3 spans 14 amino acids. The ends lost 3 bases at V and 2 bases at J; junction bases unmatched: 3. Germline lookup yields CDR1 SGHNT and CDR2 YYREEE (reference sequence). This CDR3 reads CASSSTGGTYEQYF. CDR3 nucleotides: TGTGCCAGCAGCTCAACAGGGGGCACCTACGAGCAGTACTTC.

This rearrangement joins TRBV3-1 (or the pseudogene TRBV3-2) to TRBJ2-3, with TRBD1 matching 8 bases. Unmatched junction bases numbered 6, after V lost 4 bases and J lost 6 bases. CDR3 length: 14 amino acids. Germline lookup yields CDR1 LGHDT and CDR2 YNNKEL (reference sequence). The CDR3 DNA reads as TGTGCCAGCAGCCCCGGACAGGGTGGCGATACGCAGTATTTT. Its translation: CASSPGQGGDTQYF.

The chain joins TRBV5-1 to TRBJ1-3; the D gene is possibly TRBD1 (5 bases). CDR1 and CDR2 (germline): SGHRS, YFSETQ. The CDR3 spans 15 residues. Trimming left V 4 bases short and J 4 bases short, with 15 bases between. CDR3 sequence: CASSPVRGAGNTIYF. In DNA form, the CDR3 reads TGCGCCAGCAGCCCCGTTCGCGGGGCCGGAAACACCATATATTTT.

The V call is TRBV18, the J call TRBJ1-1; 7 bases line up with TRBD1. The junction had 4 bases not matched to a gene; V was cut back by 3 bases and J by 0 bases. The CDR3 runs 15 residues. Germline V gives CDR1 KGHSH, CDR2 LQKENI. The chain's CDR3 is CASSPLGQLNTEAFF. CDR3 nucleotides: TGTGCCAGCTCACCCCTGGGACAGTTGAACACTGAAGCTTTCTTT.

A single count supports this clone. The chain has TRBV5-1 and TRBJ2-3, with TRBD2 matching over 10 bases. The CDR3 runs to 16 residues. The V gene end was trimmed by 2 bases and the J gene end by 5 bases; junction bases not matched to a gene: 8. Germline-derived CDR1 and CDR2 are SGHRS and YFSETQ. The CDR3 DNA follows: TGCGCCAGCAGCTTTCAGCGGGGGGGATTCGGAGATACGCAGTATTTT. It specifies CASSFQRGGFGDTQYF.

This clone was seen only once. This chain uses TRBV18 with TRBJ2-2; no clear D gene. The CDR3 has 17 residues. Germline loops: CDR1 KGHSH, CDR2 LQKENI. Trimming removed 1 base from V and 5 bases from J, with 17 bases in between. CDR3 amino acids: CASSPQTSTLETGELFF. The CDR3 nucleotides read TGTGCCAGCTCACCACAGACGTCGACGTTGGAGACCGGGGAGCTGTTTTTT.

This clone is a singleton in its sample. The rearrangement uses TRBV5-4 and TRBJ2-1; possible D gene TRBD2, 7 bases. V was cut by 0 bases and J by 0 bases, with 13 bases left in between. The CDR3 has 17 amino acids. Per germline, CDR1 SGHNT and CDR2 YYREEE (reference sequence). The DNA of the CDR3 is TGTGCCAGCAGCTTGGAGGGGGGGCTTAGCTCCTACAATGAGCAGTTCTTC. Translated: CASSLEGGLSSYNEQFF.

This chain uses TRBV19 with TRBJ1-1; TRBD1 aligns across 7 bases. Germline CDR1 and CDR2: LNHDA and SQIVND (reference sequence). V dropped 1 base and J dropped 5; count of bases not matched to a gene: 10. The CDR3 loop spans 16 amino acids. CDR3 protein: CASSIARTGQTTEAFF. CDR3 coding DNA: TGTGCCAGTAGTATAGCGCGGACAGGCCAGACGACTGAAGCTTTCTTT.

The V and J genes are TRBV29-1 and TRBJ1-2, with 7 bases matching TRBD1. The CDR3 is 12 amino acids. Germline V gives CDR1 SQVTM, CDR2 ANQGSEA. DNA for the CDR3: TGCAGTGACGGACAGGATGACTATGGCTACACCTTC. It specifies CSDGQDDYGYTF. The entire variable domain, with the rest obtained from reference TRBV29-1 and TRBJ1-2, is as follows: SAVISQKPSRDICQRGTSLTIQCQVDSQVTMMFWYRQQPGQSLTLIATANQGSEATYESGFVIDKFPISRPNLTFSTLTVSNMSPEDSSIYLCSDGQDDYGYTFGSGTRLTVV.

This chain connects TRBV3-1 (or the pseudogene TRBV3-2) to TRBJ2-1; 11 bases agree with TRBD2. Germline V gene data show CDR1 as LGHDT and CDR2 as YNNKEL (reference sequence). This CDR3 has 16 amino acids. V lost 0 bases, J lost 9 bases, and 7 bases stayed unmatched. The CDR3 here is CASSQEGTSGSGEQFF. The CDR3 bases are TGTGCCAGCAGCCAAGAAGGGACTAGCGGATCCGGTGAGCAGTTCTTC.

The chain is built from TRBV3-1 (or the pseudogene TRBV3-2) and TRBJ1-1; no firm D call. The germline gives CDR1 LGHDT, CDR2 YNNKEL (reference sequence). V lost 0 bases and J lost 1, with 12 bases in between. This CDR3 has 16 amino acids. CDR3 protein: CASSQDFLQSNTEAFF. CDR3 nucleotides: TGTGCCAGCAGCCAAGATTTTTTACAGTCGAACACTGAAGCTTTCTTT.

V usage is TRBV19 and J usage is TRBJ1-1; perhaps TRBD1 as D (5 bases). Trimming pared 5 bases from V and 0 bases from J, leaving 13 bases between. There are 15 residues in the CDR3. The germline CDR1 and CDR2 sequences are LNHDA and SQIVND (reference sequence). CDR3 sequence reads: CASSPGGTMNTEAFF. The CDR3 DNA follows: TGTGCCAGTAGTCCGGGCGGGACCATGAACACTGAAGCTTTCTTT.

This chain links TRBV18 with TRBJ1-5; D remains unclear. The germline V and J ends were trimmed by 3 bases and 3 bases, with 9 bases remaining between them. The germline CDR1 and CDR2 sequences are KGHSH and LQKENI. This CDR3 is 14 amino acids long. The CDR3 sequence: CASSPGRNNQPQHF. DNA of the CDR3: TGTGCCAGCTCACCGGGCCGGAACAATCAGCCCCAGCATTTT.

The chain has TRBV18 and TRBJ2-7; a possible D gene is TRBD2 (5 bases). With 4 bases removed from V and 5 bases from J, the gap between germline ends came to 18 bases. The CDR3 sequence is 15 residues long. Germline CDR1 KGHSH, CDR2 LQKENI. The CDR3 loop is CASSRDPGFGDEQYF. For the CDR3, the DNA is TGTGCCAGCTCACGCGATCCGGGATTCGGCGACGAGCAGTACTTC.

The J gene is TRBJ2-5, the V gene TRBV9; a weak D match, TRBD1 (5 bases). Trimming stripped 2 bases from V and 4 bases from J, with 9 bases between. The germline V gene has CDR1 SGDLS and CDR2 YYNGEE. The CDR3 is 13 amino acids. CDR3 in amino acids: CASSVSRAETQYF. The CDR3 region has the DNA TGTGCCAGCAGCGTGAGCAGGGCAGAGACCCAGTACTTC.

The V gene is TRBV6-5, the J gene TRBJ2-2; no firm D call. The V gene's germline CDR1 is MNHEY and CDR2 SVGAGI. There are 15 residues in the CDR3. Trimming took 0 bases from V and 7 from J, leaving 12 bases between them. CDR3 amino acids: CASSYSILGGGELFF. In DNA form, the CDR3 reads TGTGCCAGCAGTTACTCGATCCTAGGTGGCGGGGAGCTGTTTTTT.

The chain combines TRBV19 with TRBJ1-1; the D gene is possibly TRBD1 (5 bases). Per the germline V gene, CDR1 is LNHDA and CDR2 is SQIVND (reference sequence). CDR3 length: 15 residues. V lost 6 bases to trimming and J lost 5 bases, with 19 bases between them. The CDR3 DNA reads TGTGCCAGTAGCGGGGGAAGGGGAGGGAGGACTGAAGCTTTCTTT. This codes for CASSGGRGGRTEAFF.

The rearrangement joins TRBV5-3 to TRBJ1-5, with TRBD1 matching 9 bases. TRBV5-3 is an ORF, with its function uncertain. The junction had 6 bases not matched to a gene; V was cut back by 4 bases and J by 4 bases. The CDR3 is 15 amino acids. CDR3 loop: CARSLADRGNQPQHF. For the CDR3, the DNA is TGTGCCAGAAGCCTAGCGGACAGGGGAAATCAGCCCCAGCATTTT.

The chain couples TRBV9 to TRBJ2-5, with TRBD2 identical over 9 bases. The CDR3 is 15 amino acids. Germline lookup yields CDR1 SGDLS and CDR2 YYNGEE. The trim removed 0 bases at V and 5 bases at J, leaving 5 bases unmatched. The chain's CDR3 is CASSVAAGGLETQYF. CDR3 nucleotide sequence: TGTGCCAGCAGCGTAGCTGCGGGGGGGTTGGAGACCCAGTACTTC.

This chain joins TRBV18 and TRBJ2-7, with TRBD1 matching 7 bases. Looked up from germline, CDR1 is KGHSH and CDR2 is LQKENI. The ends lost 2 bases at V and 6 bases at J; junction bases unmatched: 10. This CDR3 spans 15 amino acids. The CDR3 coding sequence is TGTGCCAGCTCACCAGTCACAGGGGATTATTTCGAGCAGTACTTC. This sequence encodes CASSPVTGDYFEQYF.

The V and J genes are TRBV24-1 and TRBJ2-1; D is perhaps TRBD1 (6 bases). Deletions cut 11 bases from V and 1 base from J, with 11 bases between. CDR3 length: 13 residues. Germline CDR1 KGHDR, CDR2 SFDVKD. This chain's CDR3 is CAISQGSYNEQFF. The DNA for the CDR3 is TGTGCCATCTCACAGGGTTCCTACAATGAGCAGTTCTTC.

CDR3 sequence (DNA): TGTGCCAGCAGCCAAACGACAGGACGGAACATTCAGTACTTC. Translated, it gives CASSQTTGRNIQYF. This chain links TRBV3-1 (or the pseudogene TRBV3-2) with TRBJ2-4; D might be TRBD1 (6 bases). The CDR3 loop spans 14 amino acids. Germline CDR1 and CDR2: LGHDT and YNNKEL (reference sequence). Trimming cost V 2 bases and J 7 bases, with 12 bases left between them.